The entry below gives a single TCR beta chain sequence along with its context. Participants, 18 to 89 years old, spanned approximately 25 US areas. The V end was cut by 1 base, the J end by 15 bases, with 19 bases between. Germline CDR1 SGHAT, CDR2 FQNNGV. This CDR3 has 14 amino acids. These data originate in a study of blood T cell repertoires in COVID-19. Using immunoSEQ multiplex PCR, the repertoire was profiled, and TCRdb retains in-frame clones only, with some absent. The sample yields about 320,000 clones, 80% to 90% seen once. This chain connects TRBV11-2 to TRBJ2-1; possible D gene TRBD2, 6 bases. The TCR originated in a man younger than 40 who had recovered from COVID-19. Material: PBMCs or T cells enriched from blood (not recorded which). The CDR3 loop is CASSLGPGGSGGFF. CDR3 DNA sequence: TGTGCCAGCAGCTTAGGACCCGGGGGATCGGGTGGGTTCTTC.